The present T cell receptor (beta chain) was sequenced within a study of identical twins. TCRdb passed the 5' RACE reads through MiXCR, listing each CDR3 protein once. The data contain some 690,000 distinct CDR3 sequences, approximately 22% of them singletons. Trimming stripped 6 bases from V and 1 base from J, with 9 bases between. CDR1 is DFQATT and CDR2 is SNEGSKA in the germline V gene (reference sequence). CDR3 length: 12 amino acids. This same sample was also part of a study on T cells expressing NK-cell markers. In that study: The leading position in the CD3+CD56-NKG2C+ fraction of several donors also went to these clonotypes.

Material for sequencing was PBMCs. This chain joins TRBV20-1 and TRBJ1-1; D possibly corresponds to TRBD1 (5 bases). The clonotype originates from a woman aged 18-29 years in good health. The CDR3 bases are TGCAGTGCCCTGGACACGAACACTGAAGCTTTCTTT. As protein: CSALDTNTEAFF.